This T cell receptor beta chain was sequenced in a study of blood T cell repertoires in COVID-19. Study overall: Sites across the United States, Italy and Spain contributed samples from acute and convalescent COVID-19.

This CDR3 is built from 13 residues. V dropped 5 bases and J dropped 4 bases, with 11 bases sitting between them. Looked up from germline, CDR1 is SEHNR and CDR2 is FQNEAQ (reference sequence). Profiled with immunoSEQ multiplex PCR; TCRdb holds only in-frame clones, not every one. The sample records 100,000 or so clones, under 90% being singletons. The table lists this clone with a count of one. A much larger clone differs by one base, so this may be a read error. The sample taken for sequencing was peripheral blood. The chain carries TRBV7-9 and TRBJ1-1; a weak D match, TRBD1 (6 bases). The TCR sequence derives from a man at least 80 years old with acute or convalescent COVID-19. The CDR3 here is CASSVTGPTEAFF. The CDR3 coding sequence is TGTGCCAGCAGCGTCACAGGGCCCACTGAAGCTTTCTTT.